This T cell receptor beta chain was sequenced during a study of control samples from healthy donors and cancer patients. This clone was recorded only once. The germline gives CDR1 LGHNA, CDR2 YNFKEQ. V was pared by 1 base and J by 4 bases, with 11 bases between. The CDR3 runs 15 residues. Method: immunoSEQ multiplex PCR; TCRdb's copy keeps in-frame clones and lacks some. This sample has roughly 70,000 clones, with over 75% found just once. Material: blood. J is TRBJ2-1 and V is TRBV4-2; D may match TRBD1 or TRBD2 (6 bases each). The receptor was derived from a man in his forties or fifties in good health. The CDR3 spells CASSQGGAGYNEQFF. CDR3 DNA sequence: TGTGCCAGCAGCCAAGGGGGGGCAGGGTACAATGAGCAGTTCTTC.